Reported below is one T cell receptor (beta chain). Antigen specificity is unknown. The PCR contained 60 Vbeta and 13 Jbeta primers. Clones were read by immunoSEQ multiplex PCR, and TCRdb kept only the in-frame ones, dropping some. The sample yields over 110,000 clones, under 80% seen once. This specimen comes from a study of cytomegalovirus exposure and HLA in healthy donors. Study-level points and caveats: It emerged from a later analysis that several of the most significant clusters appeared to be linked to common viral pathogens. Reportedly, cytomegalovirus status was diagnosed with high sensitivity and specificity. For TCR beta chains, V- and J-gene trimming was later linked to a missense DCLRE1C variant.

The CDR3 is made up of 19 amino acids. Losses at the gene ends were 0 bases for V and 2 bases for J; bases not matched to a gene: 13. CDR1 and CDR2 (germline): SGHDN, FVKESK. Each donor was healthy, and each was a bone marrow donor. The receptor's source is a woman between 50 and 59 years old in good health and CMV-seropositive. The sample consisted of PBMCs. V and J are TRBV14 and TRBJ2-3, with 8 nucleotides matching TRBD2. The CDR3: CASSQEAGAFANPTDTQYF. DNA for the CDR3: TGTGCCAGCAGCCAAGAAGCGGGGGCTTTTGCGAACCCCACAGATACGCAGTATTTT.